This is a list of T cell receptor beta chains from one sample in a study of cytomegalovirus exposure and HLA in healthy donors. Clones were read by immunoSEQ multiplex PCR, and TCRdb kept only the in-frame ones, dropping some. This sample has approximately 270,000 clones, with approximately 86% found just once. Sequencing was done on a sample of PBMCs. The origin of the receptors is a woman between 18 and 30 years old in good health and CMV-seronegative. The CDR3 runs from the conserved cysteine through the conserved F or W. The order of the fields is V gene, CDR3 protein.

TRBV5-1 CASSRNGQEESANYGYTF
TRBV2 CASRGLDEEGSYEQYF
TRBV7-7 CASSRDSGNTIYF
TRBV14 CASSQHSPQAEMYNEQFF
TRBV19 CASSTRDRAYSNQPQHF
TRBV7-6 CASSLGVGTGNTGELFF
TRBV6-1 CASSPRGSGSYEQYF
TRBV11-2 CASSLDLGGSNQPQHF
TRBV4-3 CASSQEEGTPLYTF
TRBV4-2 CASSQDPGQETQYF
TRBV27 CASSLTRQGGGEQYF
TRBV6-5 CASSPGLADYNEQFF
TRBV18 CASSPLADLTDTQYF
TRBV7-2 CASSLAVGTPKTDTQYF
TRBV5-1 CASSLGDREGEKLFF
TRBV11-2 CASSLKTGATSYEQYF
TRBV19 CASSMAHRVPYEQYF
TRBV6-6 CASSSDRDVSYEQYF
TRBV5-6 CASSLPGNTEAFF
TRBV5-1 CASRGDANTGELFF
TRBV4-3 CASSQDRTAGPSFF
TRBV28 CASHPDKYGYTF
TRBV11-2 CASSLGQEIYGYTF
TRBV28 CASSLERESIF
TRBV2 CASSLQAGRSYEQYF
TRBV27 CASSLISGGYNEQFF
TRBV7-8 CASSRAGLQETQYF
TRBV21-1 CASSKFPSGGNYGYTF
TRBV9 CASSRVTGSEKLFF
TRBV19 CASSMTGTGNTIYF
TRBV19 CASTRSGAWNNEQFF
TRBV7-8 CASSPTGKGGILRTQYF
TRBV28 CASSSQGAGVVGEAFF
TRBV7-9 CASSLGGRFYEQYF
TRBV14 CASSQVTAGYGYTF
TRBV7-8 CASSLARYYGNYGYTF
TRBV7-2 CASSSPTGKGQATNEKLFF
TRBV7-9 CASIPWSGLNNEQFF
TRBV7-5 CVRQDQETQYF
TRBV27 CASSGGLSNQPQHF
TRBV5-1 CASSNRGVAEAFF
TRBV27 CASSPGDWGNQPQHF
TRBV27 CASSRTSGGGKRYEQYF
TRBV30 CAWSMGQGISYEQYF
TRBV5-6 CASSYAGTGSYNEQFF
TRBV6-6 CASGGRGGDEQYF
TRBV12-5 CASVAGTGDYNEQFF